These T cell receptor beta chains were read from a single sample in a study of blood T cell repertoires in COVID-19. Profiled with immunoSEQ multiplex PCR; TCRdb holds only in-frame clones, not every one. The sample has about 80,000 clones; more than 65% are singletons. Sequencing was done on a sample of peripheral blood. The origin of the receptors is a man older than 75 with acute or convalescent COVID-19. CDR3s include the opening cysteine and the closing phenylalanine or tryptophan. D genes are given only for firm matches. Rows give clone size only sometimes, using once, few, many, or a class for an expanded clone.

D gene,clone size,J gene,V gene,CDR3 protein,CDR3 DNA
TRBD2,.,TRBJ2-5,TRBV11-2,CASSSGRLAGAKETQYF,TGTGCCAGCAGCTCTGGACGACTAGCGGGGGCCAAAGAGACCCAGTACTTC
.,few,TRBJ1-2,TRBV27,CASRGIGYGYTF,TGTGCCAGTAGGGGGATCGGTTATGGCTACACCTTC
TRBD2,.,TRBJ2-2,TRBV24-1,CATSDSRQPAGGRRGELFF,TGTGCCACCAGTGATTCGCGGCAGCCCGCGGGGGGGAGACGCGGGGAGCTGTTTTTT
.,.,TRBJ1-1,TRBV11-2,CASSARTANTEAFF,TGTGCCAGCAGCGCCCGGACAGCGAACACTGAAGCTTTCTTT
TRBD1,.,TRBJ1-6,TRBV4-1,CASSQVPGGDSPLHF,TGCGCCAGCAGCCAAGTCCCAGGGGGCGATTCACCCCTCCACTTT
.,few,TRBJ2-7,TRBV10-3,CAIRETGISYEQYF,TGTGCCATCAGGGAGACCGGGATATCCTACGAGCAGTACTTC
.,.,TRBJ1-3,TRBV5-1,CASSLGLYGNTIYF,TGCGCCAGCAGCTTGGGTCTCTATGGAAACACCATATATTTT
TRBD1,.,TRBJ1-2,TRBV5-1,CASSLEGQAIYYGYTF,TGCGCCAGCAGCTTGGAAGGACAGGCGATATACTATGGCTACACCTTC
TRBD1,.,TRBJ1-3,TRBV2,CASSLQGAAGNTIYF,TGTGCCAGCAGCTTACAGGGGGCGGCTGGAAACACCATATATTTT
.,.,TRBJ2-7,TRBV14,CASSQESYEQYF,TGTGCCAGCAGCCAAGAGTCTTACGAGCAGTACTTC
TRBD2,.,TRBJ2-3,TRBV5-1,CASSLVPSGGEDTQYF,TGCGCCAGCAGCTTGGTTCCCAGCGGGGGGGAGGATACGCAGTATTTT
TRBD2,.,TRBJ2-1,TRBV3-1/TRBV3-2,CASSQSGGRGNEQFF,TGTGCCAGCAGCCAAAGCGGGGGGCGGGGCAATGAGCAGTTCTTC
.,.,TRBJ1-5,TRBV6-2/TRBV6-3,CASSFREGNQPQHF,TGTGCCAGCAGTTTCAGGGAAGGCAATCAGCCCCAGCATTTT
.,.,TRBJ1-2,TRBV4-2,CASSQVAGKDYGYTF,TGTGCCAGCAGCCAAGTAGCAGGGAAGGACTATGGCTACACCTTC
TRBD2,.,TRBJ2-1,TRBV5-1,CASSLGLAGNNEQFF,TGCGCCAGCAGCCTCGGACTAGCGGGAAACAATGAGCAGTTCTTC
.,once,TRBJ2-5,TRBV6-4,CASSVAKAVGTQYF,TGTGCCAGCAGTGTAGCGAAGGCTGTAGGGACCCAGTACTTC
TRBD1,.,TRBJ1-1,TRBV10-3,CATGQGEAEAFF,TGTGCCACCGGACAGGGTGAAGCTGAAGCTTTCTTT
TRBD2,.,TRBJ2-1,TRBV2,CASRKSSGAYNEQFF,TGTGCCAGCAGGAAATCTAGCGGGGCCTACAATGAGCAGTTCTTC
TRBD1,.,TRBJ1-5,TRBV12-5,CASGLGQGASQPQHF,TGTGCTAGTGGTTTAGGACAGGGGGCGAGTCAGCCCCAGCATTTT
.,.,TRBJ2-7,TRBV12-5,CASGWGGEQYF,TGTGCTAGTGGGTGGGGCGGCGAGCAGTACTTC
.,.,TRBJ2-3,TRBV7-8,CASSPRETDTQYF,TGTGCCAGCAGCCCCCGGGAGACAGATACGCAGTATTTT
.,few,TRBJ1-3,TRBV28,CASGPRGTGNTIYF,TGTGCCAGCGGCCCGCGGGGGACTGGAAACACCATATATTTT
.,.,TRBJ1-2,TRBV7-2,CASSLGLPNYGYTF,TGTGCCAGCAGCTTGGGCCTCCCCAACTATGGCTACACCTTC
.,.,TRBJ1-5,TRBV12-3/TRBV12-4,CASSLDSNQPQHF,TGTGCCAGCAGCCTAGATAGCAATCAGCCCCAGCATTTT
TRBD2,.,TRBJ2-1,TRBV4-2,CASSQGLAGFSSSYNEQFF,TGTGCCAGCAGCCAAGGACTAGCGGGGTTCTCTTCGTCCTACAATGAGCAGTTCTTC
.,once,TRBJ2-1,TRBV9,CASSVGGPAGYNEQFF,TGTGCCAGCAGCGTAGGTGGCCCGGCGGGCTACAATGAGCAGTTCTTC
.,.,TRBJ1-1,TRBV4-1,CASSQVGSLNTEAFF,TGCGCCAGCAGCCAAGTGGGCAGCTTGAACACTGAAGCTTTCTTT
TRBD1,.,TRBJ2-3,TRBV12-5,CASGSWGTAAEDTQYF,TGTGCTAGTGGTTCTTGGGGGACAGCCGCGGAAGATACGCAGTATTTT
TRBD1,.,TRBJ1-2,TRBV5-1,CASSRDRDNWNYGYTF,TGCGCCAGCAGCCGGGACAGGGATAATTGGAACTATGGCTACACCTTC
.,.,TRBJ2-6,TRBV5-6,CASSPQVGAGANVLTF,TGTGCCAGCAGCCCCCAAGTAGGGGCCGGGGCCAACGTCCTGACTTTC
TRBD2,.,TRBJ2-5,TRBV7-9,CASSPGTSGRYQETQYF,TGTGCCAGCAGCCCGGGGACTAGCGGGCGGTACCAAGAGACCCAGTACTTC
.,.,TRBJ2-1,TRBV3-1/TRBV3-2,CASSLQGHAYNEQFF,TGTGCCAGCAGCCTCCAAGGACATGCCTACAATGAGCAGTTCTTC